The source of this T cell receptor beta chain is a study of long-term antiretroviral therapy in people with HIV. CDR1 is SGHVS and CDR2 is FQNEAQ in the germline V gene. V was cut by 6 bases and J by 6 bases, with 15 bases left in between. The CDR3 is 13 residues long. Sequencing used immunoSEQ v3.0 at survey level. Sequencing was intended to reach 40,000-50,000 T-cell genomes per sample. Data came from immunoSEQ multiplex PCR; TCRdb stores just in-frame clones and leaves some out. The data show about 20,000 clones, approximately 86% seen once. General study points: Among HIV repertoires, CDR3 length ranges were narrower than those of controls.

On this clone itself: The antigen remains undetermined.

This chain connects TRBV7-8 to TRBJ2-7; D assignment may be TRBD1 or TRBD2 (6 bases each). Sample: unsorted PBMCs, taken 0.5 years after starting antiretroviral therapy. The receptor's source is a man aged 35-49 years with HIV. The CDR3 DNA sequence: TGTGCCAGCAGATCCGGAGGGGGAAGCGAGCAGTACTTC. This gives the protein CASRSGGGSEQYF.